This T cell receptor beta chain was obtained from a study of identifying expanded T cells in peripheral blood. V gave up 10 bases and J gave up 4 bases, with 14 bases separating them. From germline, CDR1 is SNHLY and CDR2 FYNNEI. The CDR3 is 12 amino acids. Using immunoSEQ multiplex PCR, the repertoire was profiled, and TCRdb retains in-frame clones only, with some absent. The sample yields approximately 100,000 clones, roughly 89% seen once. The sequence came from a person between 18 and 75 years old in good health. The specimen sequenced was blood. This sequence joins TRBV2 and TRBJ2-7, with D perhaps TRBD1 (7 bases). The chain's CDR3 is CATQGGAYEQYF. DNA for the CDR3: TGTGCCACCCAGGGGGGTGCATACGAGCAGTACTTC. The complete variable domain, with remaining parts taken from reference TRBV2 and TRBJ2-7, reads EPEVTQTPSHQVTQMGQEVILRCVPISNHLYFYWYRQILGQKVEFLVSFYNNEISEKSEIFDDQFSVERPDGSNFTLKIRSTKLEDSAMYFCATQGGAYEQYFGPGTRLTVT.